A selection of T cell receptor beta chains follows, all from one sample in a study of blood T cell repertoires in COVID-19. Data came from immunoSEQ multiplex PCR; TCRdb stores just in-frame clones and leaves some out. The sample lists fewer than 250,000 clones, 83% occurring once. Input material: PBMCs or T cells enriched from blood (not recorded which). These receptors were obtained from a woman aged 40 to 55 who had been exposed to COVID-19. The CDR3 runs from the conserved cysteine through the conserved F or W. The order of the fields is J gene, D gene, clone size, V gene, CDR3 protein, CDR3 DNA. The D gene is left open where the match is weak. Clone size is stated in some rows and not others, as once, few, many or a class when expanded.

J: TRBJ2-1
D: TRBD1
size: -
V: TRBV19
CDR3: CASSIGGDRGFEQFF
DNA: TGTGCCAGTAGTATAGGAGGGGACAGGGGATTTGAGCAGTTCTTC

J: TRBJ2-7
D: TRBD1
size: few
V: TRBV10-3
CDR3: CAISDPGTGGSYEQYF
DNA: TGTGCCATCAGTGACCCCGGGACAGGGGGATCCTACGAGCAGTACTTC

J: TRBJ1-4
D: TRBD1
size: -
V: TRBV6-6
CDR3: CASSYGQGGGEKLFF
DNA: TGTGCCAGCAGTTACGGACAGGGTGGCGGTGAAAAACTGTTTTTT

J: TRBJ2-1
D: -
size: -
V: TRBV3-1/TRBV3-2
CDR3: CASSQAQPPNEQFF
DNA: TGTGCCAGCAGCCAAGCACAGCCCCCCAATGAGCAGTTCTTC

J: TRBJ2-3
D: -
size: -
V: TRBV3-1/TRBV3-2
CDR3: CASSQDRNRDTQYF
DNA: TGTGCCAGCAGCCAAGATCGCAACAGAGATACGCAGTATTTT

J: TRBJ1-2
D: -
size: -
V: TRBV25-1
CDR3: CASSEPSTGYTF
DNA: TGTGCCAGCAGTGAACCTTCTACCGGCTACACCTTC

J: TRBJ1-1
D: -
size: -
V: TRBV11-3
CDR3: CASSLDGGVNTEAFF
DNA: TGTGCCAGCAGCTTAGATGGGGGGGTGAACACTGAAGCTTTCTTT

J: TRBJ2-4
D: TRBD1
size: -
V: TRBV7-9
CDR3: CASSSDRERNIQYF
DNA: TGTGCCAGCAGCTCGGACAGGGAAAGGAACATTCAGTACTTC

J: TRBJ2-6
D: TRBD1
size: once
V: TRBV7-3
CDR3: CASSLLGQGASGSGANVLTF
DNA: TGTGCCAGCAGCTTATTGGGACAGGGGGCCTCGGGCTCTGGGGCCAACGTCCTGACTTTC

J: TRBJ1-2
D: -
size: -
V: TRBV29-1
CDR3: CSVEGRFYGYTF
DNA: TGCAGCGTTGAAGGCAGGTTCTATGGCTACACCTTC

J: TRBJ1-1
D: -
size: once
V: TRBV6-2/TRBV6-3
CDR3: CASSYSTVPNTEAFF
DNA: TGTGCCAGCAGTTATTCGACAGTACCGAACACTGAAGCTTTCTTT

J: TRBJ1-3
D: TRBD1
size: -
V: TRBV29-1
CDR3: CSARTGAHSGNTIYF
DNA: TGCAGCGCCCGGACAGGAGCCCACTCTGGAAACACCATATATTTT

J: TRBJ1-2
D: -
size: few
V: TRBV18
CDR3: CASSPGGTRSYYGYTF
DNA: TGTGCCAGCTCACCAGGAGGGACGAGAAGTTACTATGGCTACACCTTC

J: TRBJ1-4
D: -
size: -
V: TRBV6-1
CDR3: CASSENREKGGEKLFF
DNA: TGTGCCAGCAGTGAAAACAGGGAAAAAGGCGGTGAAAAACTGTTTTTT

J: TRBJ2-5
D: -
size: few
V: TRBV4-1
CDR3: CASSQVRGAWETQYF
DNA: TGCGCCAGCAGCCAAGTCCGGGGGGCATGGGAGACCCAGTACTTC

J: TRBJ2-7
D: -
size: -
V: TRBV12-3/TRBV12-4
CDR3: CASAVGQSYEQYF
DNA: TGTGCCAGCGCGGTAGGTCAGTCCTACGAGCAGTACTTC

J: TRBJ2-3
D: TRBD1
size: many
V: TRBV2
CDR3: CASSATGAFTDTQYF
DNA: TGTGCCAGCAGTGCAACAGGGGCCTTCACAGATACGCAGTATTTT

J: TRBJ1-5
D: -
size: few
V: TRBV28
CDR3: CASSLGGRGPQHF
DNA: TGTGCCAGCAGTTTGGGTGGGAGGGGGCCCCAGCATTTT

J: TRBJ1-1
D: -
size: -
V: TRBV12-2
CDR3: CASRLALEGQGTNTEAFF
DNA: TGTGCAAGTCGCTTAGCGCTCGAGGGACAGGGAACGAACACTGAAGCTTTCTTT

J: TRBJ2-5
D: -
size: -
V: TRBV5-4
CDR3: CASSLAGLGNQETQYF
DNA: TGTGCCAGCAGCTTGGCTGGACTGGGGAACCAAGAGACCCAGTACTTC

J: TRBJ1-2
D: TRBD1
size: -
V: TRBV7-2
CDR3: CASSFTTGFNYGYTF
DNA: TGTGCCAGCAGCTTCACGACAGGGTTTAACTATGGCTACACCTTC

J: TRBJ1-4
D: -
size: -
V: TRBV27
CDR3: CASSLEGRPNEKLFF
DNA: TGTGCCAGCAGTTTGGAGGGCCGTCCTAATGAAAAACTGTTTTTT

J: TRBJ1-6
D: -
size: -
V: TRBV2
CDR3: CASSLGLPNSPLHF
DNA: TGTGCCAGCAGCTTGGGACTGCCTAATTCACCCCTCCACTTT

J: TRBJ2-5
D: -
size: -
V: TRBV5-1
CDR3: CASSWGGLNRLETQYF
DNA: TGCGCCAGCAGCTGGGGCGGACTAAACCGTCTGGAGACCCAGTACTTC

J: TRBJ1-1
D: -
size: -
V: TRBV12-3/TRBV12-4
CDR3: CASTTGTNTEAFF
DNA: TGTGCCAGCACTACAGGAACGAACACTGAAGCTTTCTTT

J: TRBJ2-2
D: TRBD2
size: -
V: TRBV7-9
CDR3: CASSFETTSGGAGELFF
DNA: TGTGCCAGCAGCTTCGAAACTACTAGCGGGGGAGCCGGGGAGCTGTTTTTT

J: TRBJ1-1
D: -
size: -
V: TRBV11-2
CDR3: CASSYLQGSTEAFF
DNA: TGTGCCAGCAGCTATTTACAGGGCAGCACTGAAGCTTTCTTT

J: TRBJ1-2
D: -
size: few
V: TRBV19
CDR3: CASSIMATYGYTF
DNA: TGTGCCAGTAGTATTATGGCAACCTATGGCTACACCTTC

J: TRBJ1-6
D: TRBD1
size: -
V: TRBV20-1
CDR3: CSASAGTALSWSPLHF
DNA: TGCAGTGCTAGTGCCGGGACAGCTCTCTCCTGGTCACCCCTCCACTTT

J: TRBJ2-4
D: TRBD1
size: -
V: TRBV10-3
CDR3: CAISEPDRAQNIQYF
DNA: TGTGCCATCAGTGAGCCGGACAGGGCCCAAAACATTCAGTACTTC